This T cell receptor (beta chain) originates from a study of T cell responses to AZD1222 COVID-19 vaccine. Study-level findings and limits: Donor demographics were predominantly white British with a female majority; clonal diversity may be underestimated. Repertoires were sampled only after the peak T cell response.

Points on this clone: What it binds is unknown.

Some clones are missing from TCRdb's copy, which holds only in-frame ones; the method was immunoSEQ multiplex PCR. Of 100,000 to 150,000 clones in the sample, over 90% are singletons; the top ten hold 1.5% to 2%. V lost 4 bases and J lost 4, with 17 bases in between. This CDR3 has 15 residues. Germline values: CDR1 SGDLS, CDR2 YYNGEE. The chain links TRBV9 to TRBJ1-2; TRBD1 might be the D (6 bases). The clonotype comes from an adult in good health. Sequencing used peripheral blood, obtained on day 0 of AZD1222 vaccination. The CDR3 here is CASSPGGAMIYGYTF. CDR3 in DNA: TGTGCCAGCAGCCCGGGGGGGGCCATGATCTATGGCTACACCTTC.